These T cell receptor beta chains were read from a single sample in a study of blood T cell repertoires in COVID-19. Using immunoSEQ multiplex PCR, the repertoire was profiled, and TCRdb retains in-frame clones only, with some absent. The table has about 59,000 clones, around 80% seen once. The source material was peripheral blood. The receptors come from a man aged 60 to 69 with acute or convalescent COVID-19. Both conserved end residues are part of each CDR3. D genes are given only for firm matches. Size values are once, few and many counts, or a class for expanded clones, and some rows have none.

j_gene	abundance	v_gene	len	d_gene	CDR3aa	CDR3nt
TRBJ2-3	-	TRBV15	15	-	CATSRSGLHTDTQYF	TGTGCCACCAGCAGATCCGGACTGCACACAGATACGCAGTATTTT
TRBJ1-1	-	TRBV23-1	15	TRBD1	CASSPQGQGCTEAFF	TGCGCCAGCAGTCCCCAGGGACAGGGCTGCACTGAAGCTTTCTTT
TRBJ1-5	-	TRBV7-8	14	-	CASSYGVRNQPQHF	TGTGCCAGCAGCTACGGGGTAAGAAATCAGCCCCAGCATTTT
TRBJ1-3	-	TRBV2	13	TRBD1	CASGTGEGNTIYF	TGTGCCAGTGGAACAGGGGAAGGAAACACCATATATTTT
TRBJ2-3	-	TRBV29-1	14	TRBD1	CSVRTGGRADTQYF	TGCAGCGTGCGGACAGGGGGCAGGGCAGATACGCAGTATTTT
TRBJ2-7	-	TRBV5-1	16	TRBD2	CASSPASGTPRHEQYF	TGCGCCAGCAGCCCGGCGAGCGGGACGCCCCGTCACGAGCAGTACTTC
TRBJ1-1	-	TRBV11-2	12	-	CASSFRDTEAFF	TGTGCCAGCAGCTTCCGGGACACTGAAGCTTTCTTT
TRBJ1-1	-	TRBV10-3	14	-	CAIRSSGQNTEAFF	TGTGCCATCAGATCATCGGGACAGAACACTGAAGCTTTCTTT
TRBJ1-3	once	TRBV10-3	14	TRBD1	CAAGQGHSGNTIYF	TGTGCCGCCGGACAGGGGCACTCTGGAAACACCATATATTTT
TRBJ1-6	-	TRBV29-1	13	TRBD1	CSVGQGYNSPLHF	TGCAGCGTCGGACAGGGGTATAATTCACCCCTCCACTTT
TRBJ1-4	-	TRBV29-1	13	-	CSVKRQLNEKLFF	TGCAGCGTTAAGAGGCAGCTTAATGAAAAACTGTTTTTT
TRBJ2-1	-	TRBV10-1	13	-	CASSPDVGDEQFF	TGCGCCAGCTCACCAGACGTAGGGGATGAGCAGTTCTTC
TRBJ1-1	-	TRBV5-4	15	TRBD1	CASSPLQGGSTEAFF	TGTGCCAGCAGCCCCCTACAGGGGGGGAGCACTGAAGCTTTCTTT
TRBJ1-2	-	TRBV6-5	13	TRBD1	CASTPGGNYGYTF	TGTGCCAGCACTCCAGGGGGGAACTATGGCTACACCTTC
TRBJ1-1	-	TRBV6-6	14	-	CASSYAGENTEAFF	TGTGCCAGCAGTTACGCAGGGGAGAACACTGAAGCTTTCTTT
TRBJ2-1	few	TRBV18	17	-	CASSPLRDPSSYNEQFF	TGTGCCAGCTCACCATTGCGGGACCCATCTTCCTACAATGAGCAGTTCTTC
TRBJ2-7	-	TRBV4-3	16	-	CASSQLTGLNPYEQYF	TGCGCCAGCAGCCAACTCACAGGGTTAAATCCCTACGAGCAGTACTTC
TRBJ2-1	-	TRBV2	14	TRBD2	CASLLAGGYNEQFF	TGTGCCAGCCTACTAGCGGGAGGGTACAATGAGCAGTTCTTC
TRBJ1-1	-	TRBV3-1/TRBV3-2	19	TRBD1	CASSPLGYGTAGKGTEAFF	TGTGCCAGCAGCCCCCTGGGGTACGGGACAGCTGGGAAAGGCACTGAAGCTTTCTTT
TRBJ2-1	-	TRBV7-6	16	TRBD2	CASSLEGGREYNEQFF	TGTGCCAGCAGCTTAGAGGGCGGGAGAGAATACAATGAGCAGTTCTTC
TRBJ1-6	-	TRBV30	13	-	CAWSVKGGSPLHF	TGTGCCTGGAGTGTTAAAGGGGGTTCACCCCTCCACTTT
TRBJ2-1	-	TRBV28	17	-	CASSLSRSSSTYNEQFF	TGTGCCAGCAGTTTATCTCGTAGTAGCAGCACCTACAATGAGCAGTTCTTC
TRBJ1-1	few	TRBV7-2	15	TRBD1	CASSSGDRRNTEAFF	TGTGCCAGCAGCTCTGGGGACAGGCGAAACACTGAAGCTTTCTTT
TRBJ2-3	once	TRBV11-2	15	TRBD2	CASSSSGRDTDTQYF	TGTGCCAGCAGCTCTAGCGGGAGGGACACAGATACGCAGTATTTT
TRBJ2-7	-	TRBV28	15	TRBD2	CASSLTGTGGYEQYF	TGTGCCAGCAGTTTGACCGGGACGGGGGGCTACGAGCAGTACTTC
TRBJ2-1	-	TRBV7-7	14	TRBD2	CASSLNGGDHEQFF	TGTGCCAGCAGCTTAAACGGGGGGGATCATGAGCAGTTCTTC
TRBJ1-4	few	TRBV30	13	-	CAWGGAGSEKLFF	TGTGCCTGGGGTGGAGCGGGAAGCGAAAAACTGTTTTTT
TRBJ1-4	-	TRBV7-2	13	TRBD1	CASSPRQGGELFF	TGTGCCAGCAGCCCCCGACAGGGTGGCGAACTGTTTTTT
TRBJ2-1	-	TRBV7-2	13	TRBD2	CASSLRREVEQFF	TGTGCCAGCAGCTTGAGGCGGGAGGTTGAGCAGTTCTTC
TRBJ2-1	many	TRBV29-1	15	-	CSVAGTPQAYNEQFF	TGCAGCGTCGCCGGGACTCCCCAGGCCTACAATGAGCAGTTCTTC
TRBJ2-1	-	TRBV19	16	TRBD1	CASSKWAGGSYNEQFF	TGTGCCAGTAGTAAGTGGGCAGGGGGCTCCTACAATGAGCAGTTCTTC
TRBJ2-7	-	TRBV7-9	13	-	CASSPTTGGEQYF	TGTGCCAGCAGCCCAACGACAGGTGGCGAGCAGTACTTC
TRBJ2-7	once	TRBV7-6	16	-	CASSLVGGLSSYEQYF	TGTGCCAGCAGCTTAGTAGGGGGTTTAAGCTCCTACGAGCAGTACTTC
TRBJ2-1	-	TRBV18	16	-	CASSQASIRSYNEQFF	TGTGCCAGCTCACAAGCTAGCATTCGCTCCTACAATGAGCAGTTCTTC
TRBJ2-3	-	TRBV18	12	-	CASSPITDTQYF	TGTGCCAGCTCCCCTATTACAGATACGCAGTATTTT
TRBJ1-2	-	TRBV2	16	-	CASSEPQVQYLDGYTF	TGTGCCAGCAGCGAGCCGCAGGTCCAGTATTTGGATGGCTACACCTTC
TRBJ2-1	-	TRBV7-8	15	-	CASSATVGAYNEQFF	TGTGCCAGCAGCGCAACTGTGGGAGCCTACAATGAGCAGTTCTTC
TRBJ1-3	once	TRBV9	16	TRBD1	CASSSGTGGSGNTIYF	TGTGCCAGCAGCTCCGGGACAGGGGGCTCTGGAAACACCATATATTTT
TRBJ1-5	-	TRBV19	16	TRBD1	CASSIRQGGSNQPQHF	TGTGCCAGTAGTATACGACAGGGTGGTTCCAATCAGCCCCAGCATTTT
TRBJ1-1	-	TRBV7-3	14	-	CASSLGGRNTEAFF	TGTGCCAGCAGCCTCGGGGGGCGCAACACTGAAGCTTTCTTT
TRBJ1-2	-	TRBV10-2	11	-	CASSSTGGYTF	TGCGCCAGCAGCTCGACGGGTGGCTACACCTTC
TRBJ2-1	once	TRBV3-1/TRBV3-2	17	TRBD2	CASSRGTSGVLGNEQFF	TGTGCCAGCAGCCGCGGGACTAGCGGGGTGCTGGGGAATGAGCAGTTCTTC
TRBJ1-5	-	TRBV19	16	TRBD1	CASSIAVAGGNQPQHF	TGTGCCAGTAGTATAGCCGTGGCAGGGGGGAACCAGCCCCAGCATTTT
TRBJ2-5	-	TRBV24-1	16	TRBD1	CATSDHPGQGWETQYF	TGTGCCACCAGTGATCATCCGGGACAGGGATGGGAGACCCAGTACTTC
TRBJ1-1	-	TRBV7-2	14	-	CASSPGTHNTEAFF	TGTGCCAGCAGCCCCGGGACACATAACACTGAAGCTTTCTTT
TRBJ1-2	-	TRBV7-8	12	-	CASSLELYGYTF	TGTGCCAGCAGCTTAGAACTGTATGGCTACACCTTC
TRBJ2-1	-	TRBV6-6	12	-	CASSPQGDEQFF	TGTGCCAGCAGTCCCCAAGGGGATGAGCAGTTCTTC
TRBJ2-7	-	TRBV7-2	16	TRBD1	CASSLRRRQGFYEQYF	TGTGCCAGCAGCCTCCGCCGACGACAGGGGTTCTACGAGCAGTACTTC
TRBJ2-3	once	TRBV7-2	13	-	CASSLSLRDTQYF	TGTGCCAGCAGCTTAAGTCTACGCGATACGCAGTATTTT
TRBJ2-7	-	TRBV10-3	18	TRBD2	CAISEAATSSGATYEQYF	TGTGCCATCAGTGAGGCCGCCACCTCTAGCGGGGCAACCTACGAGCAGTACTTC
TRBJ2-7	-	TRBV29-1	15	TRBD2	CSVLPPGLAVGEQYF	TGCAGCGTTCTTCCCCCGGGACTAGCGGTTGGCGAGCAGTACTTC
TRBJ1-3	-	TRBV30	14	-	CAWSRRSSGNTIYF	TGTGCCTGGAGTCGACGGAGCTCTGGAAACACCATATATTTT
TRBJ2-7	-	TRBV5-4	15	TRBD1	CASSLVTGASYEQYF	TGTGCCAGCAGCTTGGTGACAGGGGCGTCCTACGAGCAGTACTTC